Below are 21 T cell receptor beta chains sequenced from a single sample in a study of cytomegalovirus exposure and HLA in healthy donors. The PCR employed 60 Vbeta primers together with 13 Jbeta primers. Assay used: immunoSEQ multiplex PCR; TCRdb lists only in-frame clones, some missing. The sample records around 130,000 clones, roughly three fifths being singletons. The sequenced material came from PBMCs. The source of these receptors is a woman in her sixties in good health and CMV-seronegative.

In its sample, this clone was seen a few times. The rearrangement links TRBV19 to TRBJ1-2; weak D call: TRBD1 (5 bases). CDR3 size: 12 residues. Between the trimmed V and J ends, which lost 9 bases and 8 bases, there was a span of 16 bases. Looked up from germline, CDR1 is LNHDA and CDR2 is SQIVND (reference sequence). CDR3 nucleotide sequence: TGTGCCAGCTTGACAGAACTCCGAGGCTACACCTTC. Protein sequence: CASLTELRGYTF.

This chain links TRBV6-5 with TRBJ1-1, with 8 nucleotides matching TRBD1. V shed 11 bases and J 1 base; nucleotides not matched to a gene: 9. The CDR3 spans 14 residues. Germline CDR1 MNHEY, CDR2 SVGAGI. The CDR3 here is CASHTTGENTEAFF. The CDR3, as DNA: TGTGCCTCACACACGACAGGGGAGAACACTGAAGCTTTCTTT.

V and J are TRBV5-8 and TRBJ2-6, with no clear D. The germline V and J ends were trimmed by 1 base and 1 base, with 6 bases remaining between them. This CDR3 is built from 15 residues. Germline V gene lookup returns CDR1 SGHTS and CDR2 YDEGEE. The CDR3 reads CASSLIVSGANVLTF. As DNA, the CDR3 is TGTGCCAGCAGCTTGATAGTTTCTGGGGCCAACGTCCTGACTTTC.

The V and J genes are TRBV2 and TRBJ1-5; D remains unclear. Per germline, CDR1 SNHLY and CDR2 FYNNEI. This CDR3 spans 14 amino acids. V was trimmed by 1 base and J by 10 bases, leaving 14 bases between them. Here the CDR3 reads CASSEGAPFRPQHF. CDR3 nucleotides: TGTGCCAGCAGTGAAGGGGCTCCCTTTCGACCCCAGCATTTT.

This chain connects TRBV19 to TRBJ2-2; 14 bases align to TRBD2. The germline V gene has CDR1 LNHDA and CDR2 SQIVND (reference sequence). CDR3 size: 19 residues. J gave up 5 bases and V 5 bases, and 13 bases lay outside the gene matches. CDR3 in DNA: TGTGCCAGTAGTCCCTGGACTAGCGGGGGGCTCGGGGGGACCGGGGAGCTGTTTTTT. It specifies CASSPWTSGGLGGTGELFF.

The gene calls are TRBV6-5 and TRBJ1-1, with TRBD1 identical over 9 bases. Trimming removed 6 bases from V and 1 base from J; junction bases left unmatched: 3. The CDR3 spans 14 residues. In germline, CDR1 is MNHEY, CDR2 SVGAGI. The CDR3 loop is CASRYRGQNTEAFF. CDR3 coding DNA: TGTGCCAGCAGGTACAGGGGGCAGAACACTGAAGCTTTCTTT.

The rearrangement links TRBV27 to TRBJ2-7; 8 bases fit TRBD1. CDR3 size: 16 residues. Germline V gene sequence: CDR1 MNHEY, CDR2 SMNVEV (reference sequence). V lost 5 bases to trimming and J lost 8 bases; unmatched junction nucleotides: 17. CDR3: CASSTVTGTGPYKQYF. The CDR3 nucleotides read TGTGCCAGCAGTACGGTAACCGGGACAGGACCTTACAAGCAGTACTTC.

This clone appeared once. The rearrangement uses TRBV11-3 and TRBJ2-1; the D gene is possibly TRBD2 (5 bases). V was cut by 1 base and J by 9 bases, with 10 bases left in between. The germline V gene has CDR1 SGHNT and CDR2 YENEEA. The CDR3 loop spans 13 amino acids. In nucleotides, the CDR3 is TGTGCCAGCAGCTTAGGAGGGAGTGGTGAGCAGTTCTTC. This encodes CASSLGGSGEQFF.

The rearrangement uses TRBV28 and TRBJ2-7; 8 bases map to TRBD2. The CDR3 loop spans 15 amino acids. Germline lookup yields CDR1 MDHEN and CDR2 SYDVKM. The trim removed 1 base at V and 2 bases at J, leaving 4 bases unmatched. DNA of the CDR3: TGTGCCAGCAGTTTATTGGAGCGGGGGCCCTACGAGCAGTACTTC. It codes for CASSLLERGPYEQYF.

The chain employs TRBV6-1 and TRBJ2-3; TRBD2 agrees at 7 bases. CDR3 length: 15 amino acids. V dropped 4 bases and J dropped 6; count of bases not matched to a gene: 10. CDR1 is MNHNS, CDR2 SASEGT, per germline. CDR3 loop: CASSGWGDYADTQYF. As DNA, the CDR3 is TGTGCCAGCAGTGGTTGGGGGGACTACGCGGATACGCAGTATTTT.

The chain combines TRBV9 with TRBJ2-3; 8 nucleotides agree with TRBD2. This CDR3 contains 17 residues. Looked up from germline, CDR1 is SGDLS and CDR2 is YYNGEE. The trim removed 0 bases at V and 5 bases at J, leaving 11 bases unmatched. The CDR3 DNA is TGTGCCAGCAGCGTAGACCCGCCGGGACTAGTGGGAGATACGCAGTATTTT. Residues: CASSVDPPGLVGDTQYF. The full variable domain, completed using reference TRBV9 and TRBJ2-3, is DSGVTQTPKHLITATGQRVTLRCSPRSGDLSVYWYQQSLDQGLQFLIQYYNGEERAKGNILERFSAQQFPDLHSELNLSSLELGDSALYFCASSVDPPGLVGDTQYFGPGTRLTVL.

The chain carries TRBV4-1 and TRBJ1-5; 7 nucleotides match TRBD1. With 1 base clipped from V and 5 bases from J, the junction kept 8 bases outside the gene matches. The CDR3 covers 16 residues. Germline V gene data show CDR1 as MGHRA and CDR2 as YSYEKL. CDR3 protein: CASSQVGTAVDQPQHF. The CDR3 bases are TGCGCCAGCAGCCAAGTCGGGACAGCAGTCGATCAGCCCCAGCATTTT.

This clone occurred a few times. This sequence joins TRBV5-6 and TRBJ1-2; perhaps TRBD1 as D (5 bases). V gave up 4 bases and J gave up 2 bases, with 12 bases separating them. The V gene's germline CDR1 is SGHDT and CDR2 YYEEEE. The length of the CDR3 is 14 residues. The DNA of the CDR3 is TGTGCCAGCAGCCCAGGACACCAGAACTATGGCTACACCTTC. Translating gives CASSPGHQNYGYTF.

V usage is TRBV19 and J usage is TRBJ1-1, with 7 bases lining up with TRBD1. Germline values: CDR1 LNHDA, CDR2 SQIVND (reference sequence). J was trimmed by 5 bases and V by 5 bases; bases with no gene match: 8. The CDR3 totals 14 residues. The CDR3 protein is CASSPTGMVTEAFF. DNA for the CDR3: TGTGCCAGTAGTCCGACAGGGATGGTTACTGAAGCTTTCTTT. Drawing the rest from reference TRBV19 and TRBJ1-1, the complete variable domain is DGGITQSPKYLFRKEGQNVTLSCEQNLNHDAMYWYRQDPGQGLRLIYYSQIVNDFQKGDIAEGYSVSREKKESFPLTVTSAQKNPTAFYLCASSPTGMVTEAFFGQGTRLTVV.

The V and J genes are TRBV5-1 and TRBJ2-6; 10 positions agree with TRBD2. Germline values: CDR1 SGHRS, CDR2 YFSETQ. The V segment lost 0 bases and the J segment 1 base; nucleotides outside the gene matches: 4. The CDR3 has 18 amino acids. CDR3 in amino acids: CASSLVASGGSGANVLTF. The CDR3, as DNA: TGCGCCAGCAGCTTGGTCGCTAGCGGGGGTTCTGGGGCCAACGTCCTGACTTTC.

This clone was observed a handful of times. CDR3 nucleotide sequence: TGTGCCAGTAGTATTGGGCAGGGAACGGCTGAAGCTTTCTTT. This translates into CASSIGQGTAEAFF. The chain couples TRBV19 to TRBJ1-1; weak D call: TRBD1 (5 bases). Trimming took off 3 bases at V and 6 bases at J, with 14 bases between the two ends. The CDR3 contains 14 residues. The germline gives CDR1 LNHDA, CDR2 SQIVND (reference sequence).

The chain couples TRBV28 to TRBJ1-1, with TRBD1 identical over 9 bases. Trimming cost V 1 base and J 8 bases; bases outside gene matches: 14. Per germline, CDR1 MDHEN and CDR2 SYDVKM. The CDR3 has 17 amino acids. CDR3 coding DNA: TGTGCCAGCAGTTTATCTTGGGGGGGGACAGGGATTGCCGAAGCTTTCTTT. Encoded protein: CASSLSWGGTGIAEAFF.

This clone is a singleton in its sample. J is TRBJ1-1 and V is TRBV15, with D possibly TRBD1 on 5 matching bases. CDR1 LNHNV and CDR2 YYDKDF come from the germline V gene (reference sequence). The CDR3 consists of 14 residues. V was cut by 0 bases and J by 9 bases, with 14 bases left in between. CDR3 DNA: TGTGCCACCAGCAGAGATGAATCGCGGGGGAAAGCTTTCTTT. Amino acids: CATSRDESRGKAFF.

This clone appeared a single time. The J gene is TRBJ2-7, the V gene TRBV2; no firm D call. In germline, CDR1 is SNHLY, CDR2 FYNNEI. V lost 4 bases, J lost 8 bases, and 6 bases lay in between. This CDR3 has 10 amino acids. In DNA, the CDR3 is TGTGCCAGCAGTGGTTATAAGCAGTACTTC. Its protein is CASSGYKQYF.

This chain links TRBV28 with TRBJ2-2; 8 bases align to TRBD2. CDR3 length: 15 amino acids. Trimming removed 2 bases from V and 6 bases from J; junction bases left unmatched: 5. Germline CDR1 is MDHEN and CDR2 is SYDVKM. CDR3 amino acids: CASSLERETPGELFF. CDR3 bases: TGTGCCAGCAGTTTAGAGCGGGAGACCCCCGGGGAGCTGTTTTTT.

The chain combines TRBV7-3 with TRBJ2-1; 9 bases are a match to TRBD2. There are 14 residues in the CDR3. Germline V gene sequence: CDR1 SGHTA, CDR2 FQGTGA. The ends lost 1 base at V and 9 bases at J; junction bases unmatched: 4. CDR3 in DNA: TGTGCCAGCAGCTTAATAGCGGGAGTAGGTGAGCAGTTCTTC. Translated: CASSLIAGVGEQFF.